Included here is one T cell receptor beta chain sequence, with context. Its specificity is unknown. The data originate from a study of cytomegalovirus exposure and HLA in healthy donors. Across the study: The Caucasian-associated ancestry cluster contained about 80% of the roughly 390 genotyped donors.

This CDR3 is built from 16 residues. CDR1 is GTSNPN and CDR2 is SVGIG in the germline V gene (reference sequence). Between the trimmed V and J ends, which lost 1 base and 8 bases, there was a span of 21 bases. The primer mix had 60 Vbeta and 13 Jbeta primers. Clones were read by immunoSEQ multiplex PCR, and TCRdb kept only the in-frame ones, dropping some. The table records fewer than 130,000 clones, 79% of them present only once. Regarding the study as a whole: Being productive about 87% or about 30% of the time was typical of most TCR beta V segments in an earlier analysis. A few V segments could not be told apart, such as TRBV6-2 and TRBV6-3, and were left out.

This clonotype was sampled from a woman aged 40 to 50 in good health and CMV-seronegative. Material for sequencing was PBMCs. The chain recombines TRBV30 with TRBJ2-1, with a possible D match to TRBD1 (6 bases). CDR3 in amino acids: CAWSALEGDLHHEQFF. The DNA of the CDR3 is TGTGCCTGGAGTGCCCTTGAGGGGGATCTCCATCATGAGCAGTTCTTC.